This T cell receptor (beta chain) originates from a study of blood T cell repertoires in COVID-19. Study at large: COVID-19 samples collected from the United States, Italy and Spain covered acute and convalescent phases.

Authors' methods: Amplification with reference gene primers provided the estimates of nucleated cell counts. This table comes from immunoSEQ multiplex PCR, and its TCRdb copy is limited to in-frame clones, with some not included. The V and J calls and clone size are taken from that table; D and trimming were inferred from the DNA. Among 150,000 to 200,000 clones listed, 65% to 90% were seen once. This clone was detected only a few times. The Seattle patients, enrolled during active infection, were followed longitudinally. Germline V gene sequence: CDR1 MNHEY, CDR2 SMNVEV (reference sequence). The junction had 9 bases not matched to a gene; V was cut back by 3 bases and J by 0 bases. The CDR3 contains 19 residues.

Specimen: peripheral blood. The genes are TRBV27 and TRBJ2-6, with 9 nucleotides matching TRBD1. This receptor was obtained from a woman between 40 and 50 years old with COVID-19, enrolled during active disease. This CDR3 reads CASSFSRDRVTSGANVLTF. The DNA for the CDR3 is TGTGCCAGCAGTTTTTCCCGGGACAGGGTCACCTCTGGGGCCAACGTCCTGACTTTC.